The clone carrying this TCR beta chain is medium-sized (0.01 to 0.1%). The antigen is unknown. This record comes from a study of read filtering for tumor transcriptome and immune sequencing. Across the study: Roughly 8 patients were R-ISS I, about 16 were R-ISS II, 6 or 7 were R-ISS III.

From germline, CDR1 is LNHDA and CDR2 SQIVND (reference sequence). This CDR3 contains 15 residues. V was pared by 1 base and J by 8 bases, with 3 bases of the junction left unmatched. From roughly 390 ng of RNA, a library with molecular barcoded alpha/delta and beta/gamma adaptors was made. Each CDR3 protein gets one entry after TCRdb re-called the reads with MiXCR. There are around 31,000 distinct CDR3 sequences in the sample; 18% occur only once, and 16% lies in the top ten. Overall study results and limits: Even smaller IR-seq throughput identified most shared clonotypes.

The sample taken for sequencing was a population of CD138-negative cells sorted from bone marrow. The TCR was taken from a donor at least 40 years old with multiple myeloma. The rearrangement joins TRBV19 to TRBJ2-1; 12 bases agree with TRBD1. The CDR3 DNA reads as TGTGCCAGTAGTATAGGGGGGACAGGGGGCTATGAGCAGTTCTTC. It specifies CASSIGGTGGYEQFF.